The rows below give T cell receptor beta chains drawn from one sample of a study of T cell responses to AZD1222 COVID-19 vaccine. Profiling relied on immunoSEQ multiplex PCR, and the TCRdb table lists in-frame clones only, not all of them. Here the sample spans just under 150,000 clones, more than 70% being singletons. Material: peripheral blood, obtained 28 days after the second AZD1222 dose. The receptors were sampled from an adult who received the AZD1222 COVID-19 vaccine. CDR3s leave out the opening cysteine and the closing phenylalanine or tryptophan. The order of the fields is V gene, J gene, CDR3 length, D gene, CDR3 protein. A D gene is named only where the DNA matches it firmly.

TRBV25-1	TRBJ2-1	13	TRBD1	ASSEPGTAHNEQF
TRBV21-1	TRBJ1-5	14	NA	ASSHPGGANNQPQH
TRBV3-1/TRBV3-2	TRBJ2-7	14	TRBD2	ASSQGLAGGFYEQY
TRBV2	TRBJ2-1	11	NA	ATSPLPGNEQF
TRBV6-5	TRBJ1-4	13	TRBD1	ASSRSRDRDEKLF
TRBV3-1/TRBV3-2	TRBJ2-3	10	NA	ASSGNADTQY
TRBV6-5	TRBJ1-1	12	NA	ASSYSRGGTEAF
TRBV3-1/TRBV3-2	TRBJ2-7	13	TRBD2	ASTDRLAGHYEQY
TRBV7-9	TRBJ1-1	11	TRBD1	ASSRDRKGEAF
TRBV6-6	TRBJ2-1	12	NA	ASSYSGNVDEQF
TRBV11-3	TRBJ2-5	12	NA	ASSSLRDGETQY
TRBV3-1/TRBV3-2	TRBJ2-1	13	NA	ASSNDALSYNEQF
TRBV9	TRBJ2-5	14	TRBD2	ASSVAGGRGQETQY
TRBV7-9	TRBJ2-1	13	TRBD2	ASSSKAGRANEQF
TRBV9	TRBJ1-6	10	NA	ASSARNSPLH
TRBV28	TRBJ2-5	13	NA	ASSFLGGPGETQY
TRBV5-6	TRBJ2-7	11	NA	ASSPGGSYEQY
TRBV18	TRBJ2-2	12	NA	ASSPPFAGRELF
TRBV6-4	TRBJ2-1	13	NA	ASSDRRAKPGEQF
TRBV18	TRBJ1-5	14	TRBD1	ASSPAGDRADQPQH
TRBV19	TRBJ2-2	16	NA	ASTILSGVDGLTGELF
TRBV5-1	TRBJ1-3	12	NA	ASSLGPQGNTIY
TRBV29-1	TRBJ2-4	14	NA	SVEGSEGVAKNIQY
TRBV30	TRBJ1-6	11	NA	AWSTAVSSPLH
TRBV5-1	TRBJ2-1	11	NA	ASSLREYNEQF
TRBV12-3/TRBV12-4	TRBJ2-1	10	NA	ASVSEYNEQF
TRBV28	TRBJ1-1	10	NA	ASTLLGTEAF
TRBV4-1	TRBJ2-3	12	NA	ASSQESSSDTQY
TRBV2	TRBJ1-6	13	NA	ASSEVRMYNSPLH
TRBV18	TRBJ1-1	13	NA	ASSPFGSRDTEAF
TRBV27	TRBJ1-2	14	TRBD1	ASSPTDRGRDYGYT
TRBV9	TRBJ1-1	12	NA	ASSGGPLRSEAF
TRBV28	TRBJ2-1	13	TRBD2	ASSSPGGRVFEQF